Included here is one TCR beta chain sequence, with context. The target antigen is unknown. Other DNA sequences in this sample translate to the same CDR3. The data were taken from a study of shared clonotypes between healthy human individuals. TCRdb's copy holds only in-frame clones and misses some; the assay was immunoSEQ multiplex PCR. This sample has 2 million to 3 million clones; over 85% occur once, and the top ten carry around 0.14%. This CDR3 is 13 amino acids long. From germline, CDR1 is LNHDA and CDR2 SQIVND (reference sequence). The V end lost 3 bases, the J end lost 4 bases, and 9 bases lay between the germline ends. Study results and caveats: It was the non-shared clonotypes that had lower generation probabilities than clonotypes shared by all four donors.

The receptor was isolated from a young man in good health. This chain joins TRBV19 and TRBJ2-5; tentatively, D is TRBD2 (6 bases). The sample comprised naive CD4+ T cells sorted from blood. Described subset: CD45RA+ positively selected. This CDR3 reads CASSIVGGETQYF. As DNA, the CDR3 is TGTGCCAGTAGTATCGTGGGAGGAGAGACCCAGTACTTC.